The 28 T cell receptor beta chains listed next were all sequenced from one sample in a study of CD8 T cells in ankylosing spondylitis. TCRdb reanalysed the 5' RACE reads using MiXCR and keeps one entry per CDR3 protein. The table lists 250,000 to 350,000 distinct CDR3 sequences, about 19% of them singletons. The specimen was blood, either unsorted or a sorted T cell fraction (not recorded which). These receptors all come from a male donor with ankylosing spondylitis or in good health (not recorded which).

The chain joins TRBV20-1 to TRBJ2-3, with D unclear. Germline V gives CDR1 DFQATT, CDR2 SNEGSKA (reference sequence). This CDR3 is built from 12 residues. Trimming shortened V by 6 bases and J by 8 bases, and 15 bases separated the two germline ends. The CDR3 bases are TGCAGTGCCAGCGACTGGTTGGGTACGCAGTATTTT. Its translation: CSASDWLGTQYF.

The chain carries TRBV20-1 and TRBJ1-5, with D perhaps matching TRBD1 (6 bases). The germline V and J ends were trimmed by 4 bases and 0 bases, with 10 bases remaining between them. From germline, CDR1 is DFQATT and CDR2 SNEGSKA (reference sequence). This CDR3 comprises 14 residues. The CDR3 is CSATTGNSNQPQHF. CDR3 bases: TGCAGTGCTACGACAGGAAATAGCAATCAGCCCCAGCATTTT.

The chain is built from TRBV27 and TRBJ1-5, with D maybe TRBD1 (6 bases). Germline-derived CDR1 and CDR2 are MNHEY and SMNVEV (reference sequence). V lost 6 bases and J 6 bases, leaving 12 bases between the germline ends. This CDR3 contains 13 residues. This CDR3 is CASSLDRSQPQHF. The CDR3, as DNA: TGTGCCAGCAGCCTAGACAGGTCTCAGCCCCAGCATTTT.

This clonotype appeared many times. The genes are TRBV10-3 and TRBJ1-6; no firm D call. Trimming took off 2 bases at V and 8 bases at J, with 10 bases between the two ends. Germline V CDR1 and CDR2: ENHRY, SYGVKD. This CDR3 region has 14 residues. This CDR3 reads CAISEEIRYSPLHF. The CDR3 nucleotides read TGTGCCATCAGTGAGGAAATACGCTATTCACCCCTCCACTTT.

The gene calls are TRBV11-3 and TRBJ2-6, with D possibly matching TRBD2 (5 bases). Germline-derived CDR1 and CDR2 are SGHNT and YENEEA. The CDR3 is 18 amino acids. The V and J ends lost 9 bases and 0 bases respectively, with 21 bases between them. CDR3 coding DNA: TGTGCCAGGACCCTTGAAATGGGAGACCACTCTGGGGCCAACGTCCTGACTTTC. As protein: CARTLEMGDHSGANVLTF.

The sample holds many counts of this clonotype. This chain links TRBV29-1 with TRBJ1-4; 8 bases align to TRBD1. The CDR3 extends over 12 amino acids. J lost 8 bases, V lost 4 bases, and 3 bases had no gene match. Germline V gene lookup returns CDR1 SQVTM and CDR2 ANQGSEA. CDR3 loop: CSVGGDREKLFF. The CDR3, as DNA: TGCAGCGTTGGCGGGGACAGGGAAAAACTGTTTTTT. The full variable domain, in which reference TRBV29-1 and TRBJ1-4 provide the parts outside the CDR3, is SAVISQKPSRDICQRGTSLTIQCQVDSQVTMMFWYRQQPGQSLTLIATANQGSEATYESGFVIDKFPISRPNLTFSTLTVSNMSPEDSSIYLCSVGGDREKLFFGSGTQLSVL.

The gene calls are TRBV20-1 and TRBJ2-3; D not certain. This CDR3 is built from 16 residues. CDR1 DFQATT and CDR2 SNEGSKA come from the germline V gene (reference sequence). Trimming left V 0 bases short and J 0 bases short, with 13 bases between. CDR3 amino acids: CSARDLRATSTDTQYF. The CDR3 DNA reads TGCAGTGCTAGAGACCTTCGTGCGACAAGCACAGATACGCAGTATTTT.

This clonotype was found many times. The V gene is TRBV15, the J gene TRBJ2-5; either TRBD1 or TRBD2 may supply D (5 bases each). The germline V and J ends were trimmed by 3 bases and 2 bases, with 13 bases remaining between them. CDR3 length: 15 residues. CDR1 LNHNV and CDR2 YYDKDF come from the germline V gene (reference sequence). CDR3 nucleotide sequence: TGTGCCACCAGCAGGGATCCGGGGCCTCAAGAGACCCAGTACTTC. It is translated as CATSRDPGPQETQYF.

Ten or more counts support this clonotype. The V and J genes are TRBV5-1 and TRBJ2-7; D possibly corresponds to TRBD1 (6 bases). This CDR3 has 15 residues. Looked up from germline, CDR1 is SGHRS and CDR2 is YFSETQ. Between the trimmed V and J ends, which lost 6 bases and 4 bases, there was a span of 20 bases. CDR3 in amino acids: CASTRSPARGYEQYV. The CDR3 bases are TGCGCCAGCACTCGTTCACCCGCCAGGGGTTACGAGCAGTACGTC.

This clonotype was recorded a few times. The chain is built from TRBV5-1 and TRBJ1-4, with D perhaps TRBD1 (5 bases). The CDR3 contains 14 residues. Germline CDR1 SGHRS, CDR2 YFSETQ. Trimming pared 4 bases from V and 6 bases from J, leaving 13 bases between. The CDR3 is CASSRQGGDEKLFF. DNA of the CDR3: TGCGCCAGCAGCCGTCAGGGCGGGGATGAAAAACTGTTTTTT. The whole variable domain, remainder taken from reference TRBV5-1 and TRBJ1-4, is KAGVTQTPRYLIKTRGQQVTLSCSPISGHRSVSWYQQTPGQGLQFLFEYFSETQRNKGNFPGRFSGRQFSNSRSEMNVSTLELGDSALYLCASSRQGGDEKLFFGSGTQLSVL.

The rearrangement links TRBV7-9 to TRBJ2-4; D remains ambiguous. The germline V gene encodes CDR1 SEHNR and CDR2 FQNEAQ (reference sequence). Trimming left V 7 bases short and J 0 bases short, with 10 bases between. CDR3 size: 14 residues. CDR3 nucleotides: TGTGCCAGCACCCAAGGTGGAGCCAAAAACATTCAGTACTTC. Its protein is CASTQGGAKNIQYF.

There are a few counts of this clonotype. The rearrangement joins TRBV28 to TRBJ2-1; 9 bases are a match to TRBD1. The CDR3 consists of 14 residues. Germline values: CDR1 MDHEN, CDR2 SYDVKM. Germline trimming cut 6 bases from V and 4 bases from J; bases unmatched to any gene: 4. The CDR3 here is CASRAGTGYNEQFF. The CDR3 DNA follows: TGTGCCAGCAGAGCCGGGACAGGGTACAATGAGCAGTTCTTC.

The rearrangement uses TRBV29-1 and TRBJ2-3; 8 nucleotides align to TRBD2. Trimming took 5 bases from V and 2 from J; bases not matched to a gene: 3. Germline loops: CDR1 SQVTM, CDR2 ANQGSEA. The CDR3 loop spans 13 amino acids. The CDR3 region has the DNA TGCAGCGTTTTAGCGGGGAACACAGATACGCAGTATTTT. It translates to CSVLAGNTDTQYF.

The chain combines TRBV18 with TRBJ1-5; no definite D call. The CDR3 extends over 15 amino acids. Trimming took off 4 bases at V and 0 bases at J, with 10 bases between the two ends. The germline V gene encodes CDR1 KGHSH and CDR2 LQKENI. The CDR3 loop reads CASSQTPASNQPQHF. The CDR3 coding sequence is TGTGCCAGCTCACAGACTCCAGCTAGCAATCAGCCCCAGCATTTT.

This chain joins TRBV6-1 and TRBJ2-5; 12 bases fit TRBD2. This CDR3 comprises 15 residues. V dropped 5 bases and J dropped 5; count of bases not matched to a gene: 6. The germline CDR1 and CDR2 sequences are MNHNS and SASEGT. CDR3 in DNA: TGTGCCAGCAGTCAGACTAGCGGGAGATGGGAGACCCAGTACTTC. Its translation is CASSQTSGRWETQYF.

The chain is built from TRBV18 and TRBJ2-1; tentatively, D is TRBD2 (6 bases). V lost 3 bases to trimming and J lost 9 bases, with 9 bases between them. This CDR3 spans 12 amino acids. Germline V gene sequence: CDR1 KGHSH, CDR2 LQKENI. The CDR3 bases are TGTGCCAGCTCACCGGGCGGGATTGAGCAGTTCTTC. Protein: CASSPGGIEQFF.

This rearrangement joins TRBV4-2 to TRBJ2-2; D gene ambiguous. Germline V gives CDR1 LGHNA, CDR2 YNFKEQ. The CDR3 totals 17 residues. V shed 1 base and J shed 7 bases, with 19 bases lying between them. The CDR3 loop is CASSQVNAVGSGGELFF. In DNA form, the CDR3 reads TGTGCCAGCAGCCAAGTTAACGCCGTGGGAAGTGGCGGGGAGCTGTTTTTT.

This clonotype was found many times. V usage is TRBV5-1 and J usage is TRBJ2-1; 8 bases map to TRBD2. Per germline, CDR1 SGHRS and CDR2 YFSETQ. Losses at the gene ends were 5 bases for V and 2 bases for J; bases not matched to a gene: 3. CDR3 length: 14 amino acids. CDR3 DNA sequence: TGCGCCAGCAGACTAGCGGCCACCTACAATGAGCAGTTCTTC. Translated: CASRLAATYNEQFF.

The V gene is TRBV20-1, the J gene TRBJ2-3, with a weak D call TRBD1 (6 bases). The CDR3 runs 13 residues. V was clipped by 3 bases and J by 3 bases, with 10 bases between them. Germline lookup yields CDR1 DFQATT and CDR2 SNEGSKA (reference sequence). The CDR3 DNA is TGCAGTGCTAGCCGGGACATTACAGATACGCAGTATTTT. It translates to CSASRDITDTQYF.

The chain is built from TRBV5-1 and TRBJ2-3; the D gene is possibly TRBD1 (6 bases). The CDR3 length is 14 residues. The V and J ends lost 0 bases and 4 bases respectively, with 9 bases between them. In germline, CDR1 is SGHRS, CDR2 YFSETQ. The CDR3 bases are TGCGCCAGCAGCTTGGTTCAGGGGTCAGATACGCAGTATTTT. Amino acids: CASSLVQGSDTQYF. The full variable domain, with the rest looked up from reference TRBV5-1 and TRBJ2-3, is KAGVTQTPRYLIKTRGQQVTLSCSPISGHRSVSWYQQTPGQGLQFLFEYFSETQRNKGNFPGRFSGRQFSNSRSEMNVSTLELGDSALYLCASSLVQGSDTQYFGPGTRLTVL.

This sequence joins TRBV24-1 and TRBJ2-1, with no clear D. V lost 3 bases and J lost 7, with 9 bases in between. This CDR3 comprises 13 residues. Germline assignment: CDR1 KGHDR and CDR2 SFDVKD. The CDR3 loop is CATSDGFGNEQFF. The CDR3 DNA reads TGTGCCACCAGTGATGGGTTCGGGAATGAGCAGTTCTTC.

This rearrangement joins TRBV10-3 to TRBJ1-1; D is unresolved. The V gene's germline CDR1 is ENHRY and CDR2 SYGVKD. This CDR3 has 18 amino acids. V lost 0 bases and J 0 bases, leaving 17 bases between the germline ends. The DNA of the CDR3 is TGTGCCATCAGTGAGTCTCGGTCTGTCCATTCTATGAACACTGAAGCTTTCTTT. The encoded protein is CAISESRSVHSMNTEAFF.

This sequence joins TRBV27 and TRBJ2-1, with 8 bases identical to TRBD2. With V trimmed by 2 bases and J by 5 bases, 8 bases remained unmatched. The V gene's germline CDR1 is MNHEY and CDR2 SMNVEV (reference sequence). The CDR3 loop spans 16 amino acids. The DNA for the CDR3 is TGTGCCAGCAGTTTAAGGAGCGGGAGTACCCACAATGAGCAGTTCTTC. It codes for CASSLRSGSTHNEQFF.

This clonotype showed up just a few times. The CDR3: CASSLSGLADTQYF. CDR3 nucleotide sequence: TGTGCCAGCAGCTTGAGTGGGCTCGCAGATACGCAGTATTTT. This chain links TRBV5-6 with TRBJ2-3; D not resolved. This CDR3 region has 14 residues. Trimming left V 1 base short and J 4 bases short, with 10 bases between. CDR1 is SGHDT and CDR2 is YYEEEE in the germline V gene.

V gene TRBV18 combines with J gene TRBJ1-2, with 8 bases fitting TRBD1. This CDR3 is built from 18 residues. The V gene's germline CDR1 is KGHSH and CDR2 LQKENI. The V and J ends lost 3 bases and 6 bases, in that order; junction bases with no gene match: 18. As DNA, the CDR3 is TGTGCCAGCTCACCTAAGGGCCCGGGCCAGGGGGCGCCCCATGGCTACACCTTC. This encodes CASSPKGPGQGAPHGYTF.

This clonotype was seen a few times. This chain joins TRBV7-2 and TRBJ2-1; D is perhaps TRBD1 or TRBD2 (5 bases each). V dropped 5 bases and J dropped 10 bases, with 12 bases sitting between them. In germline, CDR1 is SGHTA, CDR2 FQGNSA. This CDR3 has 12 amino acids. The CDR3 region has the DNA TGTGCCAGCAGCCGGGACGGACGGGAGCAGTTCTTC. Translation: CASSRDGREQFF. The complete variable domain, with remaining parts taken from reference TRBV7-2 and TRBJ2-1, reads GAGVSQSPSNKVTEKGKDVELRCDPISGHTALYWYRQSLGQGLEFLIYFQGNSAPDKSGLPSDRFSAERTGGSVSTLTIQRTQQEDSAVYLCASSRDGREQFFGPGTRLTVL.

This clonotype is a singleton in its sample. The chain carries TRBV5-1 and TRBJ2-2, with 7 bases fitting TRBD1. The CDR3 is made up of 15 amino acids. Trimming at V came to 4 bases and at J to 4 bases, leaving 7 bases not matched to a gene. Germline CDR1 reads SGHRS; CDR2 reads YFSETQ. CDR3 residues: CASSLTGTVTGELFF. The DNA of the CDR3 is TGCGCCAGCAGCCTGACCGGGACAGTCACCGGGGAGCTGTTTTTT.

The table lists this clonotype with a few counts. This chain links TRBV9 with TRBJ2-3, with 8 positions matching TRBD2. J gave up 4 bases and V 3 bases, and 7 bases lay outside the gene matches. This CDR3 has 15 residues. Germline V gene lookup returns CDR1 SGDLS and CDR2 YYNGEE. For the CDR3, the DNA is TGTGCCAGCAGCGGATACGGGGGGGCCGCAGATACGCAGTATTTT. Translated: CASSGYGGAADTQYF.